The source of this T cell receptor (beta chain) is a study of blood T cell repertoires in COVID-19. This table comes from immunoSEQ multiplex PCR, and its TCRdb copy is limited to in-frame clones, with some not included. The sample holds about 290,000 clones, roughly 89% seen once. V lost 4 bases and J lost 6, with 7 bases in between. CDR3 length: 12 amino acids. The J gene is TRBJ1-3, the V gene TRBV12-3 or TRBV12-4, with D unresolved. The receptor's source is a woman in her 30s with COVID-19, enrolled during active disease. Sequencing was performed on peripheral blood. DNA of the CDR3: TGTGCCAGCAGTTCGTCCCCAAACACCATATATTTT. This codes for CASSSSPNTIYF.